A selection of T cell receptor delta chains follows, all from one sample in a study of Vδ1+ human thymocytes. TCRdb reprocessed the multiplex PCR reads through CATT. This sample has about 25,000 delta-chain clones, with 29% found just once. The specimen sequenced was Vdelta1+ gamma-delta thymocytes from the thymus. The receptors here all came from a boy under three years old who had congenital heart surgery. CDR3s include the opening cysteine and the closing phenylalanine or tryptophan. Fields, in order: clone size, CDR3 length, J gene, V gene, D gene, CDR3 DNA, CDR3 protein. The D gene is left open where the match is weak. Size is stated for part of the rows, as once, few or many counts, or as a class when the clone is expanded.

>NA|22|TRDJ1|TRDV1|NA
TGTGCTCTTGGGGAACCAGGGAAGGGGGGCATTCGTACTGACGGGTACACCGATAAACTCATCTTT
CALGEPGKGGIRTDGYTDKLIF
>few|20|TRDJ1|TRDV1|TRDD2
TGTGCTCTTGGGGCCCCTTCCTACGTTTCCTGGGGGTTGTACACCGATAAACTCATCTTT
CALGAPSYVSWGLYTDKLIF
>few|18|TRDJ1|TRDV1|NA
TGTGCTCTTGGGGAACTTGCTACGGCGTGGTGGGAGGAAGGTGTACTCATCTTT
CALGELATAWWEEGVLIF
>few|17|TRDJ1|TRDV1|NA
TGTGCTCTTGGGGAAGGGCCCCTACGACTGGGAACCGATAAACTCATCTTT
CALGEGPLRLGTDKLIF
>medium-sized|16|TRDJ1|TRDV1|NA
TGTGCTCTTGGGTTCTACAGGCGCGGGGACACCGATAAACTCATCTTT
CALGFYRRGDTDKLIF
>NA|17|TRDJ1|TRDV1|NA
TGTGCTCTTGGGGTATCCCGCCATGTTTCGTACACCGATAAACTCATCTTT
CALGVSRHVSYTDKLIF
>medium-sized|18|TRDJ1|TRDV2|TRDD3
TGTGCCTGTGACACCGTCTCTGGGGGATACGAGCACACCGATAAACTCATCTTT
CACDTVSGGYEHTDKLIF
>NA|16|TRDJ1|TRDV1|NA
TGTGCTCTTGGGGATACAGAGCCCCCCGGCCCCGATAAACTCATCTTT
CALGDTEPPGPDKLIF
>few|23|TRDJ2|TRDV1|TRDD3
TGTGCTCTTGGGGAACTCCCCCCTCTGGGGGATACCCGGGCGACGCCTTTGACAGCACAACTCTTCTTT
CALGELPPLGDTRATPLTAQLFF
>many|22|TRDJ1|TRDV1|TRDD3
TGTGCTCTTGGGGAACTAGGCCTAAGACTGTCCTGGGGGATACCCAACACCGATAAACTCATCTTT
CALGELGLRLSWGIPNTDKLIF
>few|14|TRDJ1|TRDV1|NA
TGTGCTCTTGGGGTACCCTACAGGGTCGATAAACTCATCTTT
CALGVPYRVDKLIF
>NA|15|TRDJ1|TRDV1|TRDD3
TGTGCTCTTGGGGAACGGGGGGATTGGTCCGATAAACTCATCTTT
CALGERGDWSDKLIF
>NA|22|TRDJ2|TRDV1|NA
TGTGCTCTTGGGGAACTCCGGAGTGGGACATGGGGACTGATACCTGTGATAGCACAACTCTTCTTT
CALGELRSGTWGLIPVIAQLFF
>few|18|TRDJ1|TRDV1|NA
TGTGCTCTTGGGGCCACGTCTACGTCCGTATATGGGCGCGGTAAACTCATCTTT
CALGATSTSVYGRGKLIF
>few|17|TRDJ1|TRDV1|NA
TGTGCTCTTGGAGACTTCTTACCCACCAGAAACACCGATAAACTCATCTTT
CALGDFLPTRNTDKLIF
>few|26|TRDJ1|TRDV1|NA
TGTGCTCTTGGGGACCGAATCTCCCCGGAATATACCGATTTTGCTGTACCCTTTAAGTACACCGATAAACTCATCTTT
CALGDRISPEYTDFAVPFKYTDKLIF
>NA|14|TRDJ1|TRDV1|TRDD3
TGTGCTCTTGGTGGGGTTGGGGGATACTATAAACTCATCTTT
CALGGVGGYYKLIF
>NA|16|TRDJ1|TRDV1|TRDD3
TGTGCCCTTTCTCTTCCCCTGGGGGATACGCGCCCTCGGCTCATCTTT
CALSLPLGDTRPRLIF
>few|21|TRDJ1|TRDV1|TRDD3
TGTGCTCTTGGTGATTACCGATTCTACGGCGCAGGGGGGATCGGAGCCGATAAACTCATCTTT
CALGDYRFYGAGGIGADKLIF
>NA|20|TRDJ1|TRDV1|TRDD3
TGTGCTCTTGGGGGTTCCACCCCCCCTCTACGTGACTGGGGATCCGATAAACTCATCTTT
CALGGSTPPLRDWGSDKLIF
>few|19|TRDJ1|TRDV1|TRDD3
TGTGCTCTTGGGGCCCCCGGTTACGGTCTGGGGGAGTACGCCGATAAACTCATCTTT
CALGAPGYGLGEYADKLIF
>few|18|TRDJ1|TRDV1|NA
TGTGCTCTTGGGATACATCCCCGTACTAGGGGATACACCGATAAACTCATCTTT
CALGIHPRTRGYTDKLIF
>NA|17|TRDJ1|TRDV1|TRDD2
TGTGCTCTTGGGGAACGTTTCCTACGATCTAGCACCGATAAACTCATCTTT
CALGERFLRSSTDKLIF
>once|18|TRDJ1|TRDV1|TRDD3
TGTGCTCTTGGGGAAATCGGCTGTGGGGGACCGTACACCGATAAACTCATCTTT
CALGEIGCGGPYTDKLIF